These T cell receptor beta chains were read from a single sample in a study of metastatic and nonmetastatic thyroid tumors. TCRdb ran MiXCR on the PCR reads. The sample records about 12,000 clones, 9% to 14% being singletons. Sequenced sample: blood. The receptor set was obtained from a female donor with papillary thyroid cancer or a benign thyroid nodule (not recorded which). Some clones in this sample may be carry-over from other donors' samples. Both conserved end residues are part of each CDR3. D genes are given only for firm matches. Clone size is shown for a subset of rows, as once, few, many or a class of expanded clone.

clone_size	v_call	d_call	j_call	cdr3_aa	cdr3_nt
-	TRBV5-1	TRBD2	TRBJ2-5	CASSFVPGRGETQYF	TGCGCCAGCAGCTTCGTCCCCGGGAGGGGGGAGACCCAATACTTC
medium-sized	TRBV28	-	TRBJ2-5	CASRTRRAYQETQYF	TGTGCCAGCAGGACCCGCAGGGCCTACCAAGAGACCCAGTACTTC
many	TRBV7-9	-	TRBJ2-1	CASRIEESDEQFF	TGTGCCAGCAGAATAGAGGAGAGCGATGAGCAGTTCTTC
-	TRBV7-9	-	TRBJ2-2	CASSSDRNTGELFF	TGTGCCAGCAGCTCGGACAGAAACACCGGGGAGCTGTTTTTT
many	TRBV3-1	-	TRBJ2-7	CASSRTAAYEQYF	TGTGCCAGCAGCCGGACAGCCGCCTACGAGCAGTACTTC
many	TRBV11-2	-	TRBJ2-7	CASSPLEQASASSYEQYF	TGTGCCAGCAGCCCCCTGGAGCAGGCTTCCGCTAGCTCCTACGAGCAGTACTTC
-	TRBV28	-	TRBJ2-1	CASAGPGEGSGNEQFF	TGTGCCAGCGCCGGACCGGGGGAAGGTTCGGGAAATGAGCAGTTCTTC
many	TRBV30	-	TRBJ1-6	CACSEGGSRSYNSPLHF	TGTGCCTGCTCGGAGGGCGGCTCTAGGTCCTATAATTCACCCCTCCACTTT
medium-sized	TRBV28	-	TRBJ2-7	CASRSGTGVAEQYF	TGTGCCAGCAGGTCCGGGACGGGGGTGGCCGAGCAGTACTTC
many	TRBV7-9	-	TRBJ1-6	CASRPQGQINSPLHF	TGTGCCAGCAGACCGCAAGGACAGATTAATTCACCCCTCCACTTT
many	TRBV30	-	TRBJ1-5	CAWAPGINQPQHF	TGTGCCTGGGCTCCCGGGATCAATCAGCCCCAGCATTTT
many	TRBV7-8	-	TRBJ1-2	CASSGLDTRGGYTF	TGTGCCAGCAGCGGGCTAGACACTCGTGGTGGCTACACCTTC
many	TRBV14	-	TRBJ2-2	CASSQQYANTGELFF	TGTGCCAGCAGCCAACAATACGCGAACACCGGGGAGCTGTTTTTT
-	TRBV4-2	-	TRBJ2-3	CASSHWRALTDTQYF	TGTGCCAGCAGCCATTGGAGGGCGCTCACAGATACGCAGTATTTT
medium-sized	TRBV6-1	TRBD2	TRBJ2-1	CASRPLALNEQFF	TGTGCCAGCAGACCACTAGCGCTCAATGAGCAGTTCTTC
medium-sized	TRBV19	-	TRBJ2-7	CASSIVPDSYEQYF	TGTGCCAGTAGTATAGTGCCTGACTCCTACGAGCAGTACTTC
medium-sized	TRBV28	-	TRBJ1-5	CASSPKGYYSNQPQHF	TGTGCCAGCAGCCCAAAAGGGTACTATAGCAATCAGCCCCAGCATTTT
-	TRBV6-1	-	TRBJ2-3	CASSEEVGRGTDTQYF	TGTGCCAGCAGTGAAGAAGTAGGCCGGGGAACGGATACGCAGTATTTT
many	TRBV4-1	-	TRBJ1-1	CASSQDSAEGEAFF	TGCGCCAGCAGCCAAGATAGCGCGGAGGGGGAAGCTTTCTTT
many	TRBV18	-	TRBJ1-2	CASSQQTDYGYTF	TGTGCCAGCTCACAGCAGACTGACTATGGCTACACCTTC
medium-sized	TRBV12-3/TRBV12-4	TRBD1	TRBJ1-2	CATGQGARGYTF	TGTGCCACGGGACAGGGGGCCCGTGGCTACACCTTC
many	TRBV5-1	TRBD2	TRBJ2-1	CASSSTSGVVNEQFF	TGCGCCAGCAGCTCGACTAGCGGGGTCGTCAATGAGCAGTTCTTC
many	TRBV29-1	-	TRBJ2-1	CSVKLAGNEQFF	TGCAGCGTCAAACTAGCAGGTAATGAGCAGTTCTTC
medium-sized	TRBV27	TRBD1	TRBJ1-6	CASSLGTVGNSPLHF	TGTGCCAGCAGTCTTGGGACAGTTGGTAATTCACCCCTCCACTTT
many	TRBV7-3	TRBD1	TRBJ1-1	CASSLSGQGGTEAFF	TGTGCCAGCAGCTTATCGGGACAGGGGGGCACTGAAGCTTTCTTT